Presented here are 2 T cell receptor beta chains from one specimen sequenced in a study of blood T cells in healthy people across ages. Through a sample-barcoded 5' primer and a J-beta primer mix, a second PCR was run for roughly 6 to 12 cycles. TCRdb processed the 5' RACE reads anew with MiXCR; each CDR3 protein has one entry. The repertoire includes 1.5 million to 2 million distinct CDR3 sequences, 49% of them detected once, and roughly 2% sits in the top ten. Sample: blood. Source of these receptors: a woman aged 40 to 50 in good health.

This clonotype was counted between two and nine times. The chain joins TRBV6-2 or TRBV6-3 to TRBJ1-5; 8 bases match TRBD1. The CDR3 has 16 residues. V lost 6 bases, J lost 2 bases, and 9 bases stayed unmatched. Germline CDR1 and CDR2: MNHEY and SVGEGT. The CDR3 DNA sequence: TGTGCCAGCAGACTTGCAGGGGGCAGGGGCAATCAGCCCCAGCATTTT. This gives the protein CASRLAGGRGNQPQHF.

This chain uses TRBV13 with TRBJ2-1, with D possibly matching TRBD2 (5 bases). From germline, CDR1 is PRHDT and CDR2 FYEKMQ (reference sequence). Trimming removed 0 bases from V and 8 bases from J, with 14 bases in between. This CDR3 is built from 15 residues. The CDR3 DNA reads TGTGCCAGCAGCTTAGGACGGGTAGGAGGCGATGAGCAGTTCTTC. Translating it yields CASSLGRVGGDEQFF. Full variable domain (rest looked up from reference TRBV13 and TRBJ2-1): AAGVIQSPRHLIKEKRETATLKCYPIPRHDTVYWYQQGPGQDPQFLISFYEKMQSDKGSIPDRFSAQQFSDYHSELNMSSLELGDSALYFCASSLGRVGGDEQFFGPGTRLTVL.